These T cell receptor beta chains were read from a single sample in a study of blood T cells in healthy people across ages. TCRdb processed the 5' RACE reads anew with MiXCR; each CDR3 protein has one entry. The sample contains hundreds of thousands of distinct CDR3 sequences, 56% of which appear only once. Material for sequencing was blood. These receptors all come from a man aged 40-49 years in good health. Each CDR3 is given with its conserved first and last residue. Fields, in order: clone size, D gene, V gene, CDR3 length, J gene, CDR3 protein, CDR3 DNA. A D gene is named only where the DNA matches it firmly. The size entry is marked missing in some rows and otherwise reads once, few, many or a size class.

abundance: NA
d_gene: NA
v_gene: TRBV3-1
len: 14
j_gene: TRBJ2-7
CDR3aa: CATSQELQARWQYF
CDR3nt: TGTGCCACCAGCCAAGAATTACAAGCGAGATGGCAGTACTTC

abundance: NA
d_gene: NA
v_gene: TRBV20-1
len: 14
j_gene: TRBJ2-3
CDR3aa: CSARVLAGTDTQYF
CDR3nt: TGCAGTGCTAGAGTTTTGGCGGGCACAGATACGCAGTATTTT

abundance: NA
d_gene: NA
v_gene: TRBV7-2
len: 14
j_gene: TRBJ2-5
CDR3aa: CASSAQGPARGQYF
CDR3nt: TGTGCCAGCAGCGCACAGGGGCCTGCGCGGGGCCAGTACTTC

abundance: NA
d_gene: NA
v_gene: TRBV20-1
len: 13
j_gene: TRBJ2-4
CDR3aa: CSVRRPGVVEQYF
CDR3nt: TGCAGTGTTAGGAGGCCAGGCGTGGTTGAGCAGTACTTC

abundance: NA
d_gene: NA
v_gene: TRBV29-1
len: 14
j_gene: TRBJ2-1
CDR3aa: CSVGFARVEETQFF
CDR3nt: TGCAGCGTTGGATTTGCCAGGGTTGAGGAGACCCAGTTCTTC

abundance: NA
d_gene: NA
v_gene: TRBV28
len: 17
j_gene: TRBJ2-1
CDR3aa: CASSPPGLAVYIGEQFF
CDR3nt: TGTGCCAGCAGTCCACCGGGGTTAGCGGTATACATTGGTGAGCAGTTCTTC

abundance: NA
d_gene: NA
v_gene: TRBV7-2
len: 14
j_gene: TRBJ1-2
CDR3aa: CASSMGSGNYGYTF
CDR3nt: TGTGCCAGCAGCATGGGAAGCGGTAACTATGGCTACACCTTC

abundance: NA
d_gene: NA
v_gene: TRBV11-3
len: 15
j_gene: TRBJ2-7
CDR3aa: CASSISNRVELEQYF
CDR3nt: TGTGCCAGCAGCATCTCCAACAGGGTGGAGCTCGAGCAGTACTTC

abundance: NA
d_gene: TRBD1
v_gene: TRBV28
len: 16
j_gene: TRBJ2-4
CDR3aa: CASSFIEGAVKNIQYF
CDR3nt: TGTGCCAGCAGTTTTATAGAGGGGGCGGTCAAAAACATTCAGTACTTC

abundance: NA
d_gene: TRBD1
v_gene: TRBV5-1
len: 17
j_gene: TRBJ2-7
CDR3aa: CASSIPGTGTGAYEQYF
CDR3nt: TGCGCCAGCAGCATCCCCGGTACCGGGACAGGGGCTTACGAGCAGTACTTC

abundance: NA
d_gene: NA
v_gene: TRBV9
len: 16
j_gene: TRBJ2-3
CDR3aa: CASSVGAREAGDTQYF
CDR3nt: TGTGCCAGCAGCGTAGGAGCCAGGGAAGCCGGGGATACGCAGTATTTT

abundance: NA
d_gene: TRBD1
v_gene: TRBV2
len: 14
j_gene: TRBJ2-5
CDR3aa: CASTRDRGRETQYF
CDR3nt: TGTGCCAGCACCCGGGACAGGGGGCGGGAGACCCAGTACTTC

abundance: once
d_gene: NA
v_gene: TRBV20-1
len: 13
j_gene: TRBJ2-3
CDR3aa: CSASKSGTDTQYF
CDR3nt: TGCAGTGCTAGTAAAAGTGGCACAGATACGCAGTATTTT

abundance: NA
d_gene: NA
v_gene: TRBV4-3
len: 15
j_gene: TRBJ1-1
CDR3aa: CASSQFSLGNTEAFF
CDR3nt: TGCGCCAGCAGCCAATTCTCCCTGGGGAACACTGAAGCTTTCTTT

abundance: NA
d_gene: TRBD1
v_gene: TRBV6-2/TRBV6-3
len: 13
j_gene: TRBJ2-5
CDR3aa: CASSSGGIETQYF
CDR3nt: TGTGCCAGCAGTTCAGGGGGCATCGAGACCCAGTACTTC

abundance: few
d_gene: NA
v_gene: TRBV6-1
len: 16
j_gene: TRBJ1-2
CDR3aa: CASSRFSGTDNYGYTF
CDR3nt: TGTGCCAGCAGCCGATTCTCCGGGACGGATAACTATGGCTACACCTTC

abundance: few
d_gene: NA
v_gene: TRBV2
len: 14
j_gene: TRBJ2-6
CDR3aa: CAAGGTGGANVLTF
CDR3nt: TGTGCCGCAGGGGGGACCGGTGGGGCCAACGTCCTGACTTTC

abundance: NA
d_gene: NA
v_gene: TRBV4-1
len: 14
j_gene: TRBJ2-5
CDR3aa: CASSQFDGRRAQYF
CDR3nt: TGCGCCAGCAGCCAATTTGATGGGAGGAGGGCCCAGTACTTC

abundance: NA
d_gene: NA
v_gene: TRBV6-1
len: 13
j_gene: TRBJ2-7
CDR3aa: CASSEGGRYEQYF
CDR3nt: TGTGCCAGCAGTGAGGGTGGACGCTACGAGCAGTACTTC

abundance: NA
d_gene: NA
v_gene: TRBV9
len: 21
j_gene: TRBJ2-6
CDR3aa: CASSHNSLLVADLSGANVLTF
CDR3nt: TGTGCCAGCAGCCATAATTCTTTGTTGGTAGCGGATCTCTCTGGGGCCAACGTCCTGACTTTC

abundance: NA
d_gene: TRBD1
v_gene: TRBV19
len: 13
j_gene: TRBJ1-5
CDR3aa: CASGTGRNQPQHF
CDR3nt: TGTGCCAGTGGGACAGGTCGAAATCAGCCCCAGCATTTT

abundance: NA
d_gene: TRBD2
v_gene: TRBV20-1
len: 15
j_gene: TRBJ2-5
CDR3aa: CSASLRNSGRFAKYF
CDR3nt: TGCAGTGCTAGTCTCAGGAATAGCGGGAGGTTTGCAAAGTACTTC

abundance: few
d_gene: TRBD2
v_gene: TRBV7-2
len: 19
j_gene: TRBJ2-1
CDR3aa: CASSSSAGLRGNSLNEQFF
CDR3nt: TGTGCCAGCAGCTCCTCAGCGGGATTACGCGGGAATTCGTTGAATGAGCAGTTCTTC

abundance: NA
d_gene: NA
v_gene: TRBV6-6
len: 12
j_gene: TRBJ1-5
CDR3aa: CASSYSGGPQHF
CDR3nt: TGTGCCAGCAGTTACTCCGGTGGCCCCCAGCATTTT

abundance: NA
d_gene: NA
v_gene: TRBV14
len: 16
j_gene: TRBJ2-4
CDR3aa: CASSQARQAGKNIQYF
CDR3nt: TGTGCCAGCAGCCAAGCGCGGCAGGCAGGCAAAAACATTCAGTACTTC

abundance: NA
d_gene: TRBD2
v_gene: TRBV11-2
len: 16
j_gene: TRBJ2-5
CDR3aa: CASSLLPAGGPETQYF
CDR3nt: TGTGCCAGCAGCTTATTACCAGCGGGGGGGCCGGAGACCCAGTACTTC

abundance: NA
d_gene: NA
v_gene: TRBV6-2/TRBV6-3
len: 14
j_gene: TRBJ1-5
CDR3aa: CASSTGGLRQPQHF
CDR3nt: TGTGCCAGCAGTACAGGAGGTTTAAGACAGCCCCAGCATTTT

abundance: NA
d_gene: NA
v_gene: TRBV6-2/TRBV6-3
len: 15
j_gene: TRBJ1-2
CDR3aa: CASSYTSDGYYGYTF
CDR3nt: TGTGCCAGCAGTTACACATCGGACGGATACTATGGCTACACCTTC

abundance: NA
d_gene: NA
v_gene: TRBV7-9
len: 15
j_gene: TRBJ1-2
CDR3aa: CTSSPQPQANYGYTF
CDR3nt: TGTACCAGCAGCCCCCAGCCCCAAGCTAACTACGGCTACACCTTC

abundance: NA
d_gene: TRBD2
v_gene: TRBV2
len: 16
j_gene: TRBJ2-3
CDR3aa: CASSGMLAEFTDTQYF
CDR3nt: TGTGCCAGCAGTGGTATGCTAGCGGAATTCACAGATACGCAGTATTTT

abundance: NA
d_gene: TRBD2
v_gene: TRBV15
len: 15
j_gene: TRBJ2-3
CDR3aa: CATSVAGGNADTQYF
CDR3nt: TGTGCCACCAGCGTAGCGGGGGGTAACGCAGATACGCAGTATTTT

abundance: NA
d_gene: TRBD2
v_gene: TRBV20-1
len: 15
j_gene: TRBJ2-2
CDR3aa: CSATPGGRDTGELFF
CDR3nt: TGCAGTGCCACTCCCGGCGGGAGGGACACCGGGGAGCTGTTTTTT

abundance: NA
d_gene: NA
v_gene: TRBV5-1
len: 15
j_gene: TRBJ2-6
CDR3aa: CASTIGSSGANVLTF
CDR3nt: TGCGCCAGCACTATTGGTAGCTCTGGGGCCAACGTCCTGACTTTC

abundance: NA
d_gene: TRBD2
v_gene: TRBV3-1
len: 16
j_gene: TRBJ2-1
CDR3aa: CASSQDQAGGYNEQFF
CDR3nt: TGTGCCAGCAGCCAAGATCAAGCGGGGGGCTACAATGAGCAGTTCTTC

abundance: NA
d_gene: TRBD1
v_gene: TRBV3-1
len: 14
j_gene: TRBJ2-6
CDR3aa: CASSQGQGTNVLTF
CDR3nt: TGTGCCAGCAGCCAGGGACAGGGTACCAACGTCCTGACTTTC

abundance: NA
d_gene: TRBD2
v_gene: TRBV20-1
len: 15
j_gene: TRBJ2-3
CDR3aa: CSAHRGGFGTDTQYF
CDR3nt: TGCAGTGCTCACCGGGGGGGGTTCGGCACAGATACGCAGTATTTT

abundance: NA
d_gene: TRBD2
v_gene: TRBV25-1
len: 19
j_gene: TRBJ2-3
CDR3aa: CASSEPSSGRARITDTQYF
CDR3nt: TGTGCCAGCAGTGAACCCTCTAGCGGGAGGGCCCGTATCACAGATACGCAGTATTTT

abundance: NA
d_gene: NA
v_gene: TRBV7-2
len: 14
j_gene: TRBJ1-5
CDR3aa: CASSLTRGNQPQHF
CDR3nt: TGTGCCAGCAGCTTAACTCGGGGCAATCAGCCCCAGCATTTT

abundance: NA
d_gene: NA
v_gene: TRBV27
len: 13
j_gene: TRBJ2-1
CDR3aa: CASHPTGYNEQFF
CDR3nt: TGTGCCAGCCACCCGACAGGCTACAATGAGCAGTTCTTC

abundance: NA
d_gene: TRBD2
v_gene: TRBV7-2
len: 14
j_gene: TRBJ2-7
CDR3aa: CASSSTSGSVEQYF
CDR3nt: TGTGCCAGCAGCTCGACTAGCGGGTCAGTCGAGCAGTACTTC

abundance: few
d_gene: TRBD2
v_gene: TRBV7-3
len: 19
j_gene: TRBJ2-1
CDR3aa: CASSPTPSGGAGSLNEQFF
CDR3nt: TGTGCCAGCAGCCCCACGCCTAGCGGGGGGGCCGGGTCCCTAAATGAGCAGTTCTTC

abundance: NA
d_gene: NA
v_gene: TRBV20-1
len: 11
j_gene: TRBJ1-1
CDR3aa: CSAYKNTEAFF
CDR3nt: TGCAGTGCTTATAAAAACACTGAAGCTTTCTTT

abundance: few
d_gene: NA
v_gene: TRBV15
len: 15
j_gene: TRBJ1-6
CDR3aa: CATSREGMNFSPLHF
CDR3nt: TGTGCCACCAGCAGAGAGGGGATGAATTTCTCACCCCTCCACTTT

abundance: NA
d_gene: NA
v_gene: TRBV5-1
len: 16
j_gene: TRBJ2-3
CDR3aa: CASSFGGPGVTDTQYF
CDR3nt: TGCGCCAGCAGTTTCGGGGGTCCGGGGGTCACAGATACGCAGTATTTT

abundance: NA
d_gene: TRBD1
v_gene: TRBV13
len: 15
j_gene: TRBJ2-1
CDR3aa: CASSLRDRDYNEQFF
CDR3nt: TGTGCCAGCAGCTTACGGGACAGGGATTACAATGAGCAGTTCTTC

abundance: NA
d_gene: NA
v_gene: TRBV5-1
len: 15
j_gene: TRBJ2-3
CDR3aa: CASSLAKMSLDTQYF
CDR3nt: TGCGCCAGCAGCTTGGCCAAAATGAGTCTGGATACGCAGTATTTT

abundance: NA
d_gene: TRBD2
v_gene: TRBV6-1
len: 15
j_gene: TRBJ2-1
CDR3aa: CASTPTSDTHNEQFF
CDR3nt: TGTGCCAGCACCCCGACTAGCGATACCCACAATGAGCAGTTCTTC

abundance: NA
d_gene: NA
v_gene: TRBV20-1
len: 15
j_gene: TRBJ1-2
CDR3aa: CSARVADDPNYGYTF
CDR3nt: TGCAGTGCTAGAGTCGCCGACGACCCTAACTATGGCTACACCTTC

abundance: NA
d_gene: NA
v_gene: TRBV5-1
len: 14
j_gene: TRBJ1-4
CDR3aa: CASSAGTTNEKLFF
CDR3nt: TGCGCCAGCAGCGCAGGAACAACTAATGAAAAACTGTTTTTT

abundance: NA
d_gene: NA
v_gene: TRBV4-1
len: 19
j_gene: TRBJ1-1
CDR3aa: CASSQDRIAQGGGATEAFF
CDR3nt: TGCGCCAGCAGCCAAGATCGTATTGCTCAGGGTGGAGGAGCCACTGAAGCTTTCTTT